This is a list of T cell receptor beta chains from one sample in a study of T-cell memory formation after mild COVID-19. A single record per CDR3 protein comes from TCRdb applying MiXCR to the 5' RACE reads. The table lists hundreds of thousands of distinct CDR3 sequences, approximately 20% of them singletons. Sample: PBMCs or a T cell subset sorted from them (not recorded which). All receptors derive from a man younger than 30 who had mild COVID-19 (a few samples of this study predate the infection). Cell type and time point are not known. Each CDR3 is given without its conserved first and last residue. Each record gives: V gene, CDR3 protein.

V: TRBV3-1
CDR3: ASTAGLGNTIY

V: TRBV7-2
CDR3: ASSPTYNSPLH

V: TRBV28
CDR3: ASSHTTGRQPQH

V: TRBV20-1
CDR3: SAGRTGVRAF

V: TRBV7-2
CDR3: ASRGSLFEQY

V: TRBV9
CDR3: ASSVGPGQGREQF

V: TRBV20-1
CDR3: SASPLGQGHYGYT

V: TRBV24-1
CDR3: ATPEKKGVTQY

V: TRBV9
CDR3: ASSVAPGIYNEQF

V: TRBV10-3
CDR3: AISEYREQPQH

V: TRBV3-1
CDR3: ASSQGGFWANEQF

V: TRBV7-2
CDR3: ASSLASAGGGEQY

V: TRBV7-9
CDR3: ASSLAQNEQF

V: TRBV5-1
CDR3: ASSLRGFSNQPQH

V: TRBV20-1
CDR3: SATHGGSGYT

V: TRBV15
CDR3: ATSGDMNTEAF

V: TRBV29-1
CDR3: SASTGTGTYEQY

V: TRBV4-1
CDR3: ASTRTGGLAGELF

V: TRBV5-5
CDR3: ASSRTPTADSGVVDISPLH

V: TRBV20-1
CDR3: SALTQGLTEAF

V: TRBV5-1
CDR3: ASSLGTSKGGETQY

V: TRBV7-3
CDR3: ASSYGGGGIETQY

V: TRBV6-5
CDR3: ASRDRLGLAQETQY

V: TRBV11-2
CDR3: ASIQDGTGTLYEQY

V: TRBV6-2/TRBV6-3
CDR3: ASSFRGLAKNEQF

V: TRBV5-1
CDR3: ASSLNREFEAF

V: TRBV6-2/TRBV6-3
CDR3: ASSRGIDYGYT